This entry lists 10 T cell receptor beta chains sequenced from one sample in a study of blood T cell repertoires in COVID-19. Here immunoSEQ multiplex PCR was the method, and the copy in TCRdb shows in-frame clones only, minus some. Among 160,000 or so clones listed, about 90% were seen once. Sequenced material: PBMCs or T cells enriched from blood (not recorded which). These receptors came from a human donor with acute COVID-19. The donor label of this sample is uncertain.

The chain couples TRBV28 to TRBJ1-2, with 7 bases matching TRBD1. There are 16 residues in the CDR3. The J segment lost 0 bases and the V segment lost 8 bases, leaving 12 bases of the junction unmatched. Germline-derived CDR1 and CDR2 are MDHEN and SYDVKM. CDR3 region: CASREFRDSSNYGYTF. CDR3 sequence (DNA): TGTGCCAGCCGGGAATTCAGGGACAGTTCTAACTATGGCTACACCTTC.

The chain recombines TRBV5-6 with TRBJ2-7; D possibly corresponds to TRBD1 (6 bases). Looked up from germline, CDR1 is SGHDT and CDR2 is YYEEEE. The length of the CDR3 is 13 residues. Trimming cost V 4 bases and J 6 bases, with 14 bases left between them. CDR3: CASSVGQYSEQYF. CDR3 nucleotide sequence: TGTGCCAGCAGCGTTGGACAGTATTCCGAGCAGTACTTC.

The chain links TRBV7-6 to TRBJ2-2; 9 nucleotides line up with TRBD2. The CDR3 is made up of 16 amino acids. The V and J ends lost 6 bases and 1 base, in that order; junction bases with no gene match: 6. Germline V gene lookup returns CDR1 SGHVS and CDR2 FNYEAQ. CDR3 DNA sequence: TGTGCCAGCAGTTCCATAGCGGGGGAGAACACCGGGGAGCTGTTTTTT. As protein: CASSSIAGENTGELFF.

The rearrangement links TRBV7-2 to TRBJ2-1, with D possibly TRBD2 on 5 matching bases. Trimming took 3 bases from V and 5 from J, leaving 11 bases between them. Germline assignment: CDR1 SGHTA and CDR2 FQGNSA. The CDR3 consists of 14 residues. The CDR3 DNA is TGTGCCAGCAGCTTGGGAGTCGGGAACAATGAGCAGTTCTTC. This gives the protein CASSLGVGNNEQFF.

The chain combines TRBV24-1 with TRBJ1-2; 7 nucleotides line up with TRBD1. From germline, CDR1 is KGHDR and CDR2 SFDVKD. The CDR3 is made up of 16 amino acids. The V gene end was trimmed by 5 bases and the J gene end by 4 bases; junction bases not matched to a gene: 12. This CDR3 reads CATSGLNRDSTYGYTF. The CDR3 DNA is TGTGCCACCAGTGGCCTCAACCGGGACAGCACCTATGGCTACACCTTC.

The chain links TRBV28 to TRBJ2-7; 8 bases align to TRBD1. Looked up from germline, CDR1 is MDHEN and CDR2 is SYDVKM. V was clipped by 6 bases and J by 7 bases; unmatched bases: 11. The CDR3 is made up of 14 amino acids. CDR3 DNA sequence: TGTGCCAGCAGCGACCCAGGGGGCTCGAGGGAGCAGTACTTC. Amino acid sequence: CASSDPGGSREQYF.

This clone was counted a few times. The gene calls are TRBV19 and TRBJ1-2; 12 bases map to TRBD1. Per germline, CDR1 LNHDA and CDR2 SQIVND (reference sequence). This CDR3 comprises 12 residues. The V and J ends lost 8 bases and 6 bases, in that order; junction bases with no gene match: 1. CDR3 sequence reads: CASGTGGDGYTF. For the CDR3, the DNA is TGTGCCAGTGGGACAGGGGGCGATGGCTACACCTTC.

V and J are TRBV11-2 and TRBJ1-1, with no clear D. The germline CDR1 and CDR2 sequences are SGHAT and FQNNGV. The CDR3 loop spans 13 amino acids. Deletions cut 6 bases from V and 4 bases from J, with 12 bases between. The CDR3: CASSRGLTTEAFF. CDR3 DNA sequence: TGTGCCAGCAGTCGTGGACTGACCACTGAAGCTTTCTTT.

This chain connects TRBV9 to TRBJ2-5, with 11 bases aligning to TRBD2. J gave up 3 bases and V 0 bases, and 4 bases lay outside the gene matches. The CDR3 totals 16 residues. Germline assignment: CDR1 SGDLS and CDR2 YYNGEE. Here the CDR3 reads CASSVAPGLAEETQYF. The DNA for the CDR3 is TGTGCCAGCAGCGTAGCCCCGGGACTAGCGGAAGAGACCCAGTACTTC.

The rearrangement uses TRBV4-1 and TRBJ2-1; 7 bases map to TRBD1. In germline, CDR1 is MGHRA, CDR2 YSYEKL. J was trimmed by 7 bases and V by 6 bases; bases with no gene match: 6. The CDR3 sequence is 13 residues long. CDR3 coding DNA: TGCGCCAGCAGGCGACAGGGTCGAAATGAGCAGTTCTTC. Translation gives CASRRQGRNEQFF.